This TCR beta chain was captured in a study of cytomegalovirus exposure and HLA in healthy donors. Study-wide results and caveats: Indistinguishable V segments, including TRBV6-2 and TRBV6-3, were excluded.

Losses at the gene ends were 6 bases for V and 0 bases for J; bases not matched to a gene: 14. The CDR3 length is 18 residues. CDR1 is MGHRA, CDR2 YSYEKL, per germline. On this clone itself: Its antigen is currently unknown.

The PCR contained 60 Vbeta and 13 Jbeta primers. Sequenced by immunoSEQ multiplex PCR; TCRdb stores in-frame clones only, minus some. The table includes 230,000 or so clones, nearly 95% detected once. The chain recombines TRBV4-1 with TRBJ2-4; 7 nucleotides align to TRBD1. The sequenced material came from PBMCs. The sequence came from a girl between 2 and 10 years old in good health and CMV-seronegative. The CDR3 sequence: CASSTGTAKGLAKNIQYF. The DNA of the CDR3 is TGCGCCAGCAGTACCGGGACAGCCAAGGGTTTAGCCAAAAACATTCAGTACTTC.